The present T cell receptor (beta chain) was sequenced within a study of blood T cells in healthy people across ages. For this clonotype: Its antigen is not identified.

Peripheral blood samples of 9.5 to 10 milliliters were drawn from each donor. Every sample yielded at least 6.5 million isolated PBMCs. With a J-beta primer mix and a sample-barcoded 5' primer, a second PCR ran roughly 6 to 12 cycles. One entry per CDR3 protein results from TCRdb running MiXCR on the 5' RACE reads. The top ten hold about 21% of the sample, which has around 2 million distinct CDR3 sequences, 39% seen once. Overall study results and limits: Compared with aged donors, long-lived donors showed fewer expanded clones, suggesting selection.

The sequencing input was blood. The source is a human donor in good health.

This CDR3 reads CASNTGTGEDTQYF. The CDR3, as DNA: TGTGCCAGCAACACCGGGACAGGGGAGGATACGCAGTATTTT. The rearrangement uses TRBV2 and TRBJ2-3, with TRBD1 matching 10 bases. CDR1 is SNHLY and CDR2 is FYNNEI in the germline V gene. Unmatched junction bases numbered 7, after V lost 7 bases and J lost 6 bases. CDR3 length equals 14 residues.